This TCR beta chain was identified during a study of T cells in localized non-small cell lung cancer. TCRdb keeps only in-frame clones here, not all; method: immunoSEQ multiplex PCR. The sample records around 19,000 clones, over 70% being singletons. The CDR3 runs to 15 residues. Germline values: CDR1 LGHNA, CDR2 YSLEER. The ends lost 1 base at V and 10 bases at J; junction bases unmatched: 10. This sample comprised PBMCs, obtained before any cancer treatment. The chain couples TRBV4-3 to TRBJ2-1; 7 bases match TRBD2. The receptor was derived from a man between 40 and 69 years old with stage II squamous cell lung carcinoma. This CDR3 is CASSQGIPTSVEQFF. The CDR3 DNA reads as TGCGCCAGCAGCCAAGGGATTCCAACTAGCGTAGAGCAGTTCTTC.